One TCR beta chain is described in this entry. Losses at the gene ends were 0 bases for V and 5 bases for J; bases not matched to a gene: 5. The CDR3 is 14 residues long. The germline V gene has CDR1 SGDLS and CDR2 YYNGEE. This sample is part of a study of blood T cell repertoires in COVID-19. About the study: Whether acute or convalescent, the COVID-19 samples came from the United States, Italy and Spain. Sources were T cells, B-cell-depleted T cells, or PBMCs; the material itself was cDNA or gDNA.

Measured with immunoSEQ multiplex PCR; TCRdb has only the in-frame clones, and not every one. This sample carries 120,000 to 150,000 clones, around 90% of them seen once, and the ten largest clones take 1.5% to 2%. This clonotype was sampled from a human donor in a cohort sampled during active COVID-19. V and J are TRBV9 and TRBJ2-7; 7 nucleotides agree with TRBD2. Sequencing was performed on peripheral blood. CDR3 loop: CASSVGDGGNEQYF. The DNA for the CDR3 is TGTGCCAGCAGCGTAGGGGACGGGGGGAACGAGCAGTACTTC.